This entry lists 17 T cell receptor beta chains sequenced from one sample in a study of T cells after yellow fever vaccination. TCRdb redid the calling of the 5' RACE reads with MiXCR, one entry per CDR3 protein. This sample has roughly 250,000 distinct CDR3 sequences, with approximately 13% found just once. Material: CD4+ T cells sorted from PBMCs, obtained 45 days after the yellow fever booster vaccination. Receptor source: a man between 25 and 39 years old who received the YFV17D yellow fever vaccine.

In its sample, this clonotype was seen a few times. This sequence joins TRBV7-2 and TRBJ2-1; D gene ambiguous. Deletions cut 4 bases from V and 7 bases from J, with 14 bases between. The germline V gene encodes CDR1 SGHTA and CDR2 FQGNSA. The CDR3 has 14 residues. The CDR3 reads CASSSPLSENEQFF. DNA of the CDR3: TGTGCCAGCAGCTCTCCCCTCAGTGAAAATGAGCAGTTCTTC.

The chain has TRBV7-2 and TRBJ1-1; TRBD1 might be the D (6 bases). The CDR3 consists of 14 residues. The germline gives CDR1 SGHTA, CDR2 FQGNSA. V dropped 6 bases and J dropped 0 bases, with 11 bases sitting between them. In DNA form, the CDR3 reads TGTGCCAGCAGGCCCGGGGGGCTGAACACTGAAGCTTTCTTT. Its protein is CASRPGGLNTEAFF.

The chain has TRBV12-3 or TRBV12-4 and TRBJ2-2; the D is unclear. There are 15 residues in the CDR3. Trimming pared 6 bases from V and 4 bases from J, leaving 15 bases between. The CDR3: CASRSVLVGTGELFF. Written as DNA, the CDR3 is TGTGCCAGCAGATCGGTTCTAGTTGGCACCGGGGAGCTGTTTTTT.

This clonotype was counted only a few times. The chain uses TRBV21-1 and TRBJ1-6; the table gives TRBD1 as D, unverified against the DNA. TRBV21-1 corresponds to a pseudogene. The CDR3 runs 16 residues. The CDR3 nucleotides are TGTGCCAGCAGGGGAGACAGAAGATTCATTAATTCACCCCTCCACTTT. This sequence encodes CASRGDRRFINSPLHF.

In this sample, this clonotype turned up a few times. The chain employs TRBV11-2 and TRBJ2-1, with D possibly TRBD2 on 6 matching bases. Trimming left V 5 bases short and J 4 bases short, with 24 bases between. CDR3 length equals 18 residues. CDR1 and CDR2 (germline): SGHAT, FQNNGV. This CDR3 reads CASSAGTLQGFLYNEQFF. CDR3 in DNA: TGTGCCAGCAGCGCAGGGACTTTGCAAGGGTTTCTTTACAATGAGCAGTTCTTC.

This clonotype was observed a handful of times. This rearrangement joins TRBV20-1 to TRBJ2-3; D perhaps matches TRBD1 (6 bases). Trimming pared 5 bases from V and 6 bases from J, leaving 15 bases between. Germline V CDR1 and CDR2: DFQATT, SNEGSKA (reference sequence). The CDR3 covers 13 residues. DNA of the CDR3: TGCAGTGCTCGGAGACAGGTTTATGATACGCAGTATTTT. This encodes CSARRQVYDTQYF.

This clonotype was seen only a few times. The chain combines TRBV7-9 with TRBJ2-5, with D perhaps matching TRBD1 (6 bases). Germline CDR1 and CDR2: SEHNR and FQNEAQ (reference sequence). The CDR3 covers 15 residues. V gave up 2 bases and J gave up 7 bases, with 17 bases separating them. The CDR3 region has the DNA TGTGCCAGCAGCTTAAGAGACAGGACCGAGGGGACCCAGTACTTC. It translates to CASSLRDRTEGTQYF. Based on the CDR3 plus reference TRBV7-9 and TRBJ2-5, the full variable domain is DTGVSQNPRHKITKRGQNVTFRCDPISEHNRLYWYRQTLGQGPEFLTYFQNEAQLEKSRLLSDRFSAERPKGSFSTLEIQRTEQGDSAMYLCASSLRDRTEGTQYFGPGTRLLVL.

This clonotype came up many times. The chain has TRBV7-3 and TRBJ2-1, with 10 bases identical to TRBD2. The CDR3 length is 15 residues. The germline V gene has CDR1 SGHTA and CDR2 FQGTGA. The V segment lost 5 bases and the J segment 8 bases; nucleotides outside the gene matches: 9. The CDR3 loop is CASSRETSGIDEQFF. CDR3 nucleotides: TGTGCCAGCAGCCGGGAAACTAGCGGGATAGATGAGCAGTTCTTC.

This clonotype has just a few counts. The gene calls are TRBV12-3 or TRBV12-4 and TRBJ2-2; D is unclear. The V and J ends lost 6 bases and 5 bases respectively, with 16 bases between them. The CDR3 has 15 amino acids. Here the CDR3 DNA reads TGTGCCAGCAGAGAAACCGGGCCAGGAACCGGGGAGCTGTTTTTT. Its protein is CASRETGPGTGELFF.

The J gene is TRBJ1-1, the V gene TRBV5-1, with a possible D match to TRBD1 (5 bases). The CDR3 is 15 amino acids. Trimming took 0 bases from V and 5 from J, leaving 14 bases between them. CDR1 and CDR2 (germline): SGHRS, YFSETQ. Here the CDR3 DNA reads TGCGCCAGCAGCTTGGCGTGGGGCGCGTCGACTGAAGCTTTCTTT. This codes for CASSLAWGASTEAFF.

The rearrangement links TRBV5-1 to TRBJ2-3, with 9 positions matching TRBD2. Germline CDR1 and CDR2: SGHRS and YFSETQ. After removal of 4 bases from V and 5 bases from J, the junction contained 2 bases not matched to a gene. The CDR3 loop spans 13 amino acids. The CDR3 is CASSILAGDTQYF. The DNA for the CDR3 is TGCGCCAGCAGCATACTAGCGGGAGATACGCAGTATTTT.

This clonotype was seen a few times. The CDR3: CASSRGRWETQYF. The CDR3 region has the DNA TGCGCCAGCAGCAGGGGGCGCTGGGAGACCCAGTACTTC. The chain couples TRBV4-3 to TRBJ2-5, with 7 nucleotides matching TRBD1. Losses at the gene ends were 5 bases for V and 5 bases for J; bases not matched to a gene: 5. The CDR3 runs 13 residues. Germline assignment: CDR1 LGHNA and CDR2 YSLEER.

The chain joins TRBV7-2 to TRBJ1-3; D may be TRBD1 (5 bases). CDR1 is SGHTA, CDR2 FQGNSA, per germline. Deletions cut 5 bases from V and 3 bases from J, with 14 bases between. The CDR3 runs to 15 residues. The CDR3 region has the DNA TGTGCCAGCAGCCCGGGGGGACGTCGTGGAAACACCATATATTTT. Translated, it gives CASSPGGRRGNTIYF.

The CDR3 loop is CSHRTANYGYTF. CDR3 nucleotides: TGCAGCCACAGGACGGCTAACTATGGCTACACCTTC. The chain combines TRBV29-1 with TRBJ1-2, with D perhaps TRBD1 (5 bases). Germline V gene sequence: CDR1 SQVTM, CDR2 ANQGSEA. Trimming pared 8 bases from V and 0 bases from J, leaving 10 bases between. This CDR3 is built from 12 residues.

This clonotype was detected only a few times. This rearrangement joins TRBV7-2 to TRBJ2-5, with a tentative D call TRBD2 (5 bases). CDR1 is SGHTA, CDR2 FQGNSA, per germline. Trimming shortened V by 4 bases and J by 3 bases, and 21 bases separated the two germline ends. The CDR3 covers 17 residues. The CDR3, as DNA: TGTGCCAGCAGCTCGATTACGAGGGCCGAGGTGGAAGAGACCCAGTACTTC. This encodes CASSSITRAEVEETQYF.

The chain employs TRBV18 and TRBJ1-1; D not certain. Trimming removed 6 bases at V and 10 bases at J, with 24 bases between. The germline gives CDR1 KGHSH, CDR2 LQKENI. The CDR3 is 15 residues long. CDR3: CASSRGGEGLPGAFF. CDR3 nucleotide sequence: TGTGCCAGCTCGCGAGGCGGGGAGGGCCTACCAGGAGCTTTCTTT.

The chain combines TRBV24-1 with TRBJ2-2, with D possibly matching TRBD1 (6 bases). The CDR3 extends over 15 amino acids. Trimming pared 9 bases from V and 6 bases from J, leaving 19 bases between. Germline V lookup: CDR1 KGHDR, CDR2 SFDVKD. The chain's CDR3 is CATQGGSQGPGELFF. In nucleotides, the CDR3 is TGTGCCACCCAAGGCGGCAGTCAGGGGCCCGGGGAGCTGTTTTTT.